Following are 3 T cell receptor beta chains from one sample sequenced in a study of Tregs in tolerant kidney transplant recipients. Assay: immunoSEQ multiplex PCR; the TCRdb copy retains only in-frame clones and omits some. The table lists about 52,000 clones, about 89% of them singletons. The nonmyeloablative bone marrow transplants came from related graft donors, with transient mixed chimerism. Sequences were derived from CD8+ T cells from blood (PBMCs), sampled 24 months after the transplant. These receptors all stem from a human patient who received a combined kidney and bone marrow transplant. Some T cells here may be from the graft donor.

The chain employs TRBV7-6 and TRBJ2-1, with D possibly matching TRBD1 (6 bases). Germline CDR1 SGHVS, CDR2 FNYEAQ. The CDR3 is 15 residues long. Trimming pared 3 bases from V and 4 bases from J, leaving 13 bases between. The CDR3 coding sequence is TGTGCCAGCAGCTTCACGGACAGTCTATACAATGAGCAGTTCTTC. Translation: CASSFTDSLYNEQFF.

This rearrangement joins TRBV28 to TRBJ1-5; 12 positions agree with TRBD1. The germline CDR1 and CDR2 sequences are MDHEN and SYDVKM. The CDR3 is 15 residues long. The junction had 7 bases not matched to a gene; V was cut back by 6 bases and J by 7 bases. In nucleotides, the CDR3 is TGTGCCAGCAGCGCGGGACAGGGGGCATGGCAGCCCCAGCATTTT. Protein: CASSAGQGAWQPQHF.

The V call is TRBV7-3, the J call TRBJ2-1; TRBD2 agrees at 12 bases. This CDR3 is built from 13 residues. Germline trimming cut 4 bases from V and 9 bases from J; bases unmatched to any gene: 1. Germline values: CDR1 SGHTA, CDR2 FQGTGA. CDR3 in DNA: TGTGCCAGCAGCTCACTAGCGGGGGGTGAGCAGTTCTTC. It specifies CASSSLAGGEQFF.